A selection of T cell receptor beta chains follows, all from one sample in a study of siplizumab effects on memory and regulatory T cells. TCRdb keeps only in-frame clones here, not all; method: immunoSEQ multiplex PCR. This sample carries approximately 82,000 clones, about 91% of them seen once, and the ten largest clones take 1.5% to 1.7%. Sequences were obtained from Tregs sorted from blood. The receptors originated from a human donor in good health. The CDR3 runs from the conserved cysteine through the conserved F or W. A D gene is named only where the DNA matches it firmly. Clone size is given for some rows only: seen once, a few or many times, or a class if the clone is expanded.

d_gene: NA
len: 14
v_gene: TRBV19
j_gene: TRBJ1-3
abundance: once
CDR3nt: TGTGCCAGTAGTATCACAGACTCTGGAAACACCATATATTTT
CDR3aa: CASSITDSGNTIYF

d_gene: TRBD1
len: 14
v_gene: TRBV7-9
j_gene: TRBJ1-2
abundance: NA
CDR3nt: TGTGCCAGCAGCCCCCGGGACAGCTCCTATGGCTACACCTTC
CDR3aa: CASSPRDSSYGYTF

d_gene: NA
len: 11
v_gene: TRBV19
j_gene: TRBJ1-3
abundance: NA
CDR3nt: TGTGCCAGTAGTATAGGAAACACCATATATTTT
CDR3aa: CASSIGNTIYF

d_gene: NA
len: 11
v_gene: TRBV5-1
j_gene: TRBJ2-1
abundance: NA
CDR3nt: TGCGCCAGCAGCTCGATGGGTGAGCAGTTCTTC
CDR3aa: CASSSMGEQFF

d_gene: NA
len: 14
v_gene: TRBV7-3
j_gene: TRBJ2-6
abundance: NA
CDR3nt: TGTGCCAGCAGCTCGACAGCTGGGGCCAACGTCCTGACTTTC
CDR3aa: CASSSTAGANVLTF

d_gene: NA
len: 13
v_gene: TRBV7-9
j_gene: TRBJ1-2
abundance: NA
CDR3nt: TGTGCCAGCAGCTTAGGCACAGACTATGGCTACACCTTC
CDR3aa: CASSLGTDYGYTF

d_gene: NA
len: 11
v_gene: TRBV12-5
j_gene: TRBJ1-2
abundance: NA
CDR3nt: TGTGCTAGTGGTTTGGTACGATCCTACACCTTC
CDR3aa: CASGLVRSYTF

d_gene: NA
len: 17
v_gene: TRBV11-2
j_gene: TRBJ2-1
abundance: NA
CDR3nt: TGTGCCAGCAGCCCAGACATGGGGCGGGGGCAACACAATGAGCAGTTCTTC
CDR3aa: CASSPDMGRGQHNEQFF

d_gene: NA
len: 14
v_gene: TRBV7-2
j_gene: TRBJ2-2
abundance: NA
CDR3nt: TGTGCCAGCAGCTATACCGCAGGGACCGGGGAGCTGTTTTTT
CDR3aa: CASSYTAGTGELFF

d_gene: NA
len: 14
v_gene: TRBV6-5
j_gene: TRBJ1-2
abundance: NA
CDR3nt: TGTGCCAGCAGTTACCGTCCTCTATGGGGTGGCTACACCTTC
CDR3aa: CASSYRPLWGGYTF

d_gene: NA
len: 15
v_gene: TRBV5-4
j_gene: TRBJ1-6
abundance: NA
CDR3nt: TGTGCCAGCAGCTCGACGGCAGGTTACTATTCACCCCTCCACTTT
CDR3aa: CASSSTAGYYSPLHF

d_gene: NA
len: 15
v_gene: TRBV28
j_gene: TRBJ2-1
abundance: NA
CDR3nt: TGTGCCAGCACCCCCCGGGGTAGGGGTTTAAATGAGCAGTTCTTC
CDR3aa: CASTPRGRGLNEQFF

d_gene: TRBD1
len: 13
v_gene: TRBV5-1
j_gene: TRBJ1-1
abundance: NA
CDR3nt: TGCGCCAGCAGGACAGGGAGAGGGACTGAAGCTTTCTTT
CDR3aa: CASRTGRGTEAFF

d_gene: TRBD2
len: 18
v_gene: TRBV5-1
j_gene: TRBJ2-7
abundance: once
CDR3nt: TGCGCCAGCAGCAATATAGCCTTTGCGGGACTAGCTAAATACGAGCAGTACTTC
CDR3aa: CASSNIAFAGLAKYEQYF

d_gene: TRBD1
len: 14
v_gene: TRBV12-5
j_gene: TRBJ1-4
abundance: NA
CDR3nt: TGTGCTAGTGGGACAGGGGACCCGAATGAAAAACTGTTTTTT
CDR3aa: CASGTGDPNEKLFF

d_gene: TRBD2
len: 15
v_gene: TRBV7-2
j_gene: TRBJ2-1
abundance: NA
CDR3nt: TGTGCCAGCTCCCTAGCGGGGGGGCGCTACAATGAGCAGTTCTTC
CDR3aa: CASSLAGGRYNEQFF

d_gene: NA
len: 13
v_gene: TRBV7-7
j_gene: TRBJ2-3
abundance: NA
CDR3nt: TGTGCCAGCAGCTCAGGACGGGCAGATACGCAGTATTTT
CDR3aa: CASSSGRADTQYF